This T cell receptor (beta chain) was retrieved from a study of beta chain features in type 1 diabetes. With V trimmed by 3 bases and J by 3 bases, 6 bases remained unmatched. CDR1 is MGHDK and CDR2 is SYGVNS in the germline V gene. This CDR3 region has 15 residues. Since all of the isolated RNA was reverse transcribed, expressed TCRB transcripts were what got sequenced. Repertoires were generated with immunoSEQ multiplex PCR, while TCRdb's copy carries only in-frame clones and drops some. Counted here are about 230,000 clones, 9.6% occurring once; the ten biggest clones make up approximately 0.03%. The sample taken for sequencing was naive CD4+ T cells from blood. The receptor's source is a woman between 18 and 29 years old in good health. The chain couples TRBV25-1 to TRBJ1-1; TRBD1 aligns across 8 bases. CDR3 sequence: CASSDPGQGDTEAFF. The CDR3, as DNA: TGTGCCAGCAGTGATCCCGGACAGGGAGACACTGAAGCTTTCTTT.